These 24 T cell receptor beta chains came from one sample sequenced in a study of cytomegalovirus exposure and HLA in healthy donors. The PCR employed 60 Vbeta primers together with 13 Jbeta primers. Sequencing used immunoSEQ multiplex PCR; TCRdb keeps in-frame clones, though not all of them. The sample comprises 35,000 to 45,000 clones, roughly 79% of which are singletons, and around a tenth rests with the top ten. The sample taken for sequencing was PBMCs. Receptor source: a woman aged 35 to 49 in good health and CMV-seronegative.

In this sample, this clone turned up a few times. The genes are TRBV5-4 and TRBJ1-1, with D tentatively TRBD1 (6 bases). The CDR3 extends over 13 amino acids. Trimming removed 5 bases at V and 1 base at J, with 9 bases between. The germline CDR1 and CDR2 sequences are SGHNT and YYREEE (reference sequence). CDR3 nucleotide sequence: TGTGCCAGCAGGCAGACAGGGAACACTGAAGCTTTCTTT. The encoded protein is CASRQTGNTEAFF.

The rearrangement links TRBV5-1 to TRBJ1-2, with D unclear. Trimming stripped 0 bases from V and 4 bases from J, with 16 bases between. Germline values: CDR1 SGHRS, CDR2 YFSETQ. The CDR3 totals 16 residues. The DNA for the CDR3 is TGCGCCAGCAGCTTGGCCGCGGGAAATGGCGGCTATGGCTACACCTTC. It codes for CASSLAAGNGGYGYTF.

Only a few counts were recorded for this clone. The V and J genes are TRBV20-1 and TRBJ1-1; D is unclear. Germline V gene sequence: CDR1 DFQATT, CDR2 SNEGSKA (reference sequence). V shed 5 bases and J shed 3 bases, with 7 bases lying between them. CDR3 length: 11 amino acids. The CDR3: CSAGKHTEAFF. Here the CDR3 DNA reads TGCAGTGCTGGTAAGCACACTGAAGCTTTCTTT.

This chain uses TRBV7-8 with TRBJ2-1, with a possible D match to TRBD2 (6 bases). Germline values: CDR1 SGHVS, CDR2 FQNEAQ. Trimming stripped 4 bases from V and 7 bases from J, with 17 bases between. There are 15 residues in the CDR3. CDR3 bases: TGTGCCAGCAGCTGGGACCTCAGGGCGGGGAATGAGCAGTTCTTC. Encoded protein: CASSWDLRAGNEQFF.

This clone was observed a single time. The V and J genes are TRBV19 and TRBJ1-5; tentative D call: TRBD1 (6 bases). This CDR3 is built from 16 residues. Germline-derived CDR1 and CDR2 are LNHDA and SQIVND (reference sequence). The ends were cut back, 5 bases at V and 3 bases at J, with 17 bases in the middle. CDR3 region: CASSPSGVIINQPQHF. CDR3 coding DNA: TGTGCCAGTAGTCCATCAGGGGTTATAATCAATCAGCCCCAGCATTTT.

This clone was seen a few times. This rearrangement joins TRBV6-1 to TRBJ2-4; D ambiguous. V gave up 1 base and J gave up 7 bases, with 5 bases separating them. CDR3 length: 12 residues. In germline, CDR1 is MNHNS, CDR2 SASEGT. CDR3 sequence: CASSEGLNIQYF. The DNA for the CDR3 is TGTGCCAGCAGTGAAGGGCTCAACATTCAGTACTTC.

This chain joins TRBV7-2 and TRBJ2-1; 11 nucleotides align to TRBD2. V shed 3 bases and J 11 bases; nucleotides not matched to a gene: 6. CDR3 length: 14 residues. In germline, CDR1 is SGHTA, CDR2 FQGNSA. The CDR3 reads CASSFLTSGEQQFF. CDR3 in DNA: TGTGCCAGCAGCTTCCTGACTAGCGGGGAGCAGCAGTTCTTC.

V is TRBV4-1 and J is TRBJ2-3; D might be TRBD2 (6 bases). This CDR3 has 15 residues. V dropped 0 bases and J dropped 7 bases, with 14 bases sitting between them. CDR1 is MGHRA and CDR2 is YSYEKL in the germline V gene. The CDR3 bases are TGCGCCAGCAGCCAAGACCCGACTAGTGAGTATACGCAGTATTTT. It encodes CASSQDPTSEYTQYF.

The CDR3 reads CATLNGQGYEQYF. In DNA form, the CDR3 reads TGTGCCACCCTAAACGGGCAGGGCTACGAGCAGTACTTC. The gene calls are TRBV6-5 and TRBJ2-7; D perhaps matches TRBD1 (5 bases). V lost 10 bases to trimming and J lost 3 bases, with 16 bases between them. CDR1 is MNHEY and CDR2 is SVGAGI in the germline V gene. The CDR3 is made up of 13 amino acids.

This clone was counted only a few times. The chain couples TRBV4-3 to TRBJ2-4; weak D call: TRBD1 (5 bases). The V and J ends lost 2 bases and 2 bases respectively, with 10 bases between them. In germline, CDR1 is LGHNA, CDR2 YSLEER. The CDR3 length is 15 residues. CDR3: CASSQRAGSKNIQYF. The CDR3 coding sequence is TGCGCCAGCAGCCAAAGAGCAGGGTCCAAAAACATTCAGTACTTC.

The V call is TRBV6-6, the J call TRBJ2-7; perhaps TRBD2 as D (5 bases). Germline CDR1 MNHNY, CDR2 SVGAGI (reference sequence). The CDR3 spans 14 residues. The V gene lost 5 bases and the J gene lost 2 bases, with 13 bases spanning the gap. CDR3 coding DNA: TGTGCCAGCAGTATAGAGGGTTCAGCCTACGAGCAGTACTTC. Amino acids: CASSIEGSAYEQYF.

The chain has TRBV7-2 and TRBJ1-2; D not resolved. This CDR3 comprises 15 residues. Trimming took off 1 base at V and 9 bases at J, with 18 bases between the two ends. Per the germline V gene, CDR1 is SGHTA and CDR2 is FQGNSA. CDR3 region: CASSLGRHYGGSYTF. CDR3 DNA sequence: TGTGCCAGCAGCTTAGGCAGGCACTATGGAGGGAGCTACACCTTC.

V is TRBV7-3 and J is TRBJ2-5; 9 bases agree with TRBD2. This CDR3 has 14 residues. Germline CDR1 SGHTA, CDR2 FQGTGA. J gave up 4 bases and V 2 bases, and 2 bases lay outside the gene matches. The CDR3 nucleotides read TGTGCCAGCAGCTTAGCGGGGGGGGGAGAGACCCAGTACTTC. This gives the protein CASSLAGGGETQYF.

For the CDR3, the DNA is TGTGCCAGTAGAAAAGCGGGGGGCACAGATACGCAGTATTTT. Its protein product is CASRKAGGTDTQYF. This rearrangement joins TRBV19 to TRBJ2-3; 8 bases align to TRBD2. CDR3 length equals 14 residues. Germline CDR1 LNHDA, CDR2 SQIVND (reference sequence). V lost 6 bases and J lost 1; bases outside the gene matches: 3.

The sample holds one count of this clone. V and J are TRBV7-2 and TRBJ2-7, with D possibly being TRBD1 (5 bases). V lost 2 bases and J lost 4, with 18 bases in between. The CDR3 extends over 16 amino acids. CDR1 and CDR2 from the germline V gene are SGHTA and FQGNSA. DNA of the CDR3: TGTGCCAGCAGCTTAATGGCAGGGCCTTTGGGATACGAGCAGTACTTC. It encodes CASSLMAGPLGYEQYF.

This chain uses TRBV6-6 with TRBJ2-1, with TRBD2 as a possible D gene (5 bases). Trimming pared 7 bases from V and 0 bases from J, leaving 13 bases between. Per the germline V gene, CDR1 is MNHNY and CDR2 is SVGAGI (reference sequence). This CDR3 comprises 15 residues. CDR3 bases: TGTGCCAGCACAGCGGATTTAAGCTCCTACAATGAGCAGTTCTTC. Amino acid sequence: CASTADLSSYNEQFF.

This clone was seen a single time. V gene TRBV4-1 combines with J gene TRBJ2-7, with D possibly being TRBD1 (5 bases). Trimming took 5 bases from V and 2 from J, leaving 19 bases between them. This CDR3 has 16 residues. The germline CDR1 and CDR2 sequences are MGHRA and YSYEKL. Here the CDR3 DNA reads TGCGCCAGCAGCGAGACACCTTCGACAGAAACCTACGAGCAGTACTTC. Translating gives CASSETPSTETYEQYF.

A single count supports this clone. This chain joins TRBV5-1 and TRBJ1-2, with TRBD1 matching 9 bases. Germline assignment: CDR1 SGHRS and CDR2 YFSETQ. The V and J ends lost 5 bases and 6 bases, in that order; junction bases with no gene match: 5. This CDR3 region has 13 residues. The CDR3 loop reads CASRGTGGHGYTF. In DNA form, the CDR3 reads TGCGCCAGCAGAGGTACAGGGGGCCATGGCTACACCTTC.

This clone showed up just once. The rearrangement uses TRBV29-1 and TRBJ2-1; the match to TRBD1 covers 7 bases. The CDR3 contains 14 residues. V was pared by 6 bases and J by 7 bases, with 12 bases of the junction left unmatched. CDR1 and CDR2 (germline): SQVTM, ANQGSEA. CDR3 DNA sequence: TGCAGCGTGGATAAAAAGGGGGCTAGTAATGAGCAGTTCTTC. It specifies CSVDKKGASNEQFF.

About this clone: Other DNA sequences from this sample encode an identical CDR3 as well. The rearrangement links TRBV7-3 to TRBJ1-1, with 8 bases fitting TRBD1. The V segment lost 5 bases and the J segment 3 bases; nucleotides outside the gene matches: 5. The CDR3 loop spans 14 amino acids. Per the germline V gene, CDR1 is SGHTA and CDR2 is FQGTGA. CDR3 DNA: TGTGCCAGCAGCAAACAGGGGGGTGACACTGAAGCTTTCTTT. This translates into CASSKQGGDTEAFF.

This chain links TRBV28 with TRBJ1-3; TRBD1 might be the D (6 bases). Germline V lookup: CDR1 MDHEN, CDR2 SYDVKM. The CDR3 has 14 amino acids. Trimming pared 2 bases from V and 4 bases from J, leaving 9 bases between. The DNA of the CDR3 is TGTGCCAGCAGTTTACGGGACAAAGGAAACACCATATATTTT. Its translation is CASSLRDKGNTIYF.

This clone was counted between two and nine times. The CDR3 DNA sequence: TGTGCCAGCAGCGTTGTGCGGAGAAGCGGGGGGAGATACAATGAGCAGTTCTTC. Translation: CASSVVRRSGGRYNEQFF. The chain is built from TRBV7-8 and TRBJ2-1; TRBD2 aligns across 9 bases. Trimming took 5 bases from V and 4 from J; bases not matched to a gene: 15. Germline V gene sequence: CDR1 SGHVS, CDR2 FQNEAQ. The CDR3 spans 18 residues.

This clone was seen once. The chain employs TRBV6-1 and TRBJ1-6, with D possibly matching TRBD1 (5 bases). V was cut by 5 bases and J by 10 bases, with 18 bases left in between. The CDR3 has 15 amino acids. Germline assignment: CDR1 MNHNS and CDR2 SASEGT. CDR3 DNA: TGTGCCAGCAGTCCTCCCTGGGGGGTGCAGTCACCCCTCCACTTT. Amino acids: CASSPPWGVQSPLHF.

The CDR3 region is CASHPTGTGSYQPQHF. The CDR3 DNA reads as TGTGCCAGCCACCCCACCGGGACAGGGTCATATCAGCCCCAGCATTTT. The chain uses TRBV27 and TRBJ1-5; 9 bases agree with TRBD1. V shed 8 bases and J 5 bases; nucleotides not matched to a gene: 13. Germline V gives CDR1 MNHEY, CDR2 SMNVEV (reference sequence). This CDR3 region has 16 residues.